The clone carrying this TCR beta chain has only a few counts. Its target is not known. There are 16 residues in the CDR3. Trimming removed 1 base from V and 5 bases from J, with 12 bases in between. The germline V gene encodes CDR1 SGHTA and CDR2 FQGNSA. These data are taken from a study of breast tumors, draining lymph nodes, adjacent tissues. Points from the study as a whole: Compared with lymph nodes, tumors were less diverse; compared with nontumor tissue, more. Luminal-like breast cancer showed significantly greater tumor-nontumor repertoire similarity than basal-like breast cancer did.

Breast cancer patients provided tissue from their axillary draining lymph nodes. TCRdb itself ran the multiplex PCR reads through MiXCR, one entry per CDR3 protein. The sample comprises 85,000 to 130,000 distinct CDR3 sequences, roughly 33% of which are singletons, and 5.5% to 7% rests with the top ten. Sequences were obtained from axillary lymph node tissue. This clonotype was sampled from a female donor with breast cancer. Some clones in this sample may be carry-over from other donors' samples. The chain is built from TRBV7-2 and TRBJ1-6; D possibly corresponds to TRBD1 (5 bases). This CDR3 reads CASSLDGAGNNSPLHF. The DNA of the CDR3 is TGTGCCAGCAGCTTAGATGGGGCAGGCAATAATTCACCCCTCCACTTT. Full variable domain (missing parts from reference TRBV7-2 and TRBJ1-6): GAGVSQSPSNKVTEKGKDVELRCDPISGHTALYWYRQSLGQGLEFLIYFQGNSAPDKSGLPSDRFSAERTGGSVSTLTIQRTQQEDSAVYLCASSLDGAGNNSPLHFGNGTRLTVT.